Below, 18 T cell receptor beta chains from the same sample are listed, as sequenced in a study of T cell repertoires in cytomegalovirus infection. Each CDR3 protein is one row after TCRdb ran MiXCR on the reads. Among about 89,000 distinct CDR3 sequences listed, about 29% were seen once. Their antigens are not known. The specimen was CD8+ T cells from cultured PBMCs, collected from culture after CMV antigen stimulation. Every receptor here comes from a human donor in good health (CMV status not recorded). Some clones in this sample may be carry-over from other donors' samples.

This clonotype came up a few times. V and J are TRBV7-9 and TRBJ2-1; D not certain. This CDR3 has 14 amino acids. V lost 5 bases, J lost 7 bases, and 15 bases lay in between. CDR1 SEHNR and CDR2 FQNEAQ come from the germline V gene (reference sequence). The CDR3 region is CASSPDLALNEQFF. The CDR3 nucleotides read TGTGCCAGCAGCCCAGATTTAGCACTGAATGAGCAGTTCTTC.

This chain links TRBV20-1 with TRBJ1-2; D not resolved. The CDR3 contains 11 residues. The germline CDR1 and CDR2 sequences are DFQATT and SNEGSKA (reference sequence). The V end lost 2 bases, the J end lost 8 bases, and 9 bases lay between the germline ends. DNA for the CDR3: TGCAGTGCTAGAACGGACGGAGGCTACACCTTC. Protein: CSARTDGGYTF.

The chain uses TRBV2 and TRBJ1-2, with 10 bases matching TRBD1. This CDR3 spans 13 amino acids. Trimming cost V 8 bases and J 4 bases; bases outside gene matches: 4. CDR1 is SNHLY and CDR2 is FYNNEI in the germline V gene. This chain's CDR3 is CASERTGGYGYTF. CDR3 DNA: TGTGCCAGCGAAAGGACAGGGGGCTATGGCTACACCTTC.

This clonotype appeared a few times. V gene TRBV28 combines with J gene TRBJ2-7; maybe TRBD2 (5 bases). The CDR3 runs 14 residues. CDR1 MDHEN and CDR2 SYDVKM come from the germline V gene. The V end was cut by 6 bases, the J end by 6 bases, with 18 bases between. CDR3 DNA: TGTGCCAGCAGCCCCCCACCAGGTCGGGGCGAGCAGTACTTC. Amino acids: CASSPPPGRGEQYF.

The CDR3 protein is CASSQVWGAGANVLTF. CDR3 nucleotides: TGTGCCAGCAGCCAAGTCTGGGGAGCAGGGGCCAACGTCCTGACTTTC. The chain links TRBV14 to TRBJ2-6; the D gene is possibly TRBD2 (5 bases). With 1 base removed from V and 4 bases from J, the gap between germline ends came to 11 bases. The CDR3 is 16 residues long. CDR1 and CDR2 from the germline V gene are SGHDN and FVKESK.

J is TRBJ2-5 and V is TRBV11-2; no firm D call. The germline CDR1 and CDR2 sequences are SGHAT and FQNNGV. Trimming removed 1 base at V and 4 bases at J, with 10 bases between. The CDR3 contains 14 residues. The CDR3 coding sequence is TGTGCCAGCAGCTTAGGAGGATTTGGAGAGACCCAGTACTTC. It is translated as CASSLGGFGETQYF.

V is TRBV5-1 and J is TRBJ2-3; D gene ambiguous. The germline gives CDR1 SGHRS, CDR2 YFSETQ. The CDR3 has 15 amino acids. V shed 0 bases and J shed 0 bases, with 8 bases lying between them. The CDR3 DNA follows: TGCGCCAGCAGCTTGGCCTTGGGAAGCACAGATACGCAGTATTTT. Encoded protein: CASSLALGSTDTQYF.

The table lists this clonotype with a few counts. The J gene is TRBJ1-1, the V gene TRBV7-6, with a weak D call TRBD1 (5 bases). V was trimmed by 5 bases and J by 5 bases, leaving 12 bases between them. This CDR3 is built from 13 residues. The germline V gene encodes CDR1 SGHVS and CDR2 FNYEAQ. The CDR3 DNA is TGTGCCAGCAGCGCCCCAGGGCTTACTGAAGCTTTCTTT. Translating it yields CASSAPGLTEAFF.

There are a few counts of this clonotype. V is TRBV7-9 and J is TRBJ1-2, with a weak D call TRBD1 (6 bases). The V end lost 1 base, the J end lost 6 bases, and 9 bases lay between the germline ends. The CDR3 is 13 residues long. The germline V gene encodes CDR1 SEHNR and CDR2 FQNEAQ (reference sequence). The CDR3 DNA reads as TGTGCCAGCAGCTTAGGACAGGAAAATGGCTACACCTTC. As protein: CASSLGQENGYTF.

This clonotype was seen a few times. The chain links TRBV11-2 to TRBJ2-1; D uncertain. Trimming removed 5 bases from V and 10 bases from J, with 12 bases in between. The CDR3 contains 12 residues. Per the germline V gene, CDR1 is SGHAT and CDR2 is FQNNGV. CDR3 in amino acids: CASSPMEAEQFF. The CDR3 nucleotides are TGTGCCAGCAGCCCGATGGAAGCAGAGCAGTTCTTC.

As to this clonotype: A read error may produce the germline difference seen at one junction end. The chain is built from TRBV7-2 and TRBJ2-7; TRBD1 agrees at 10 bases. Per the germline V gene, CDR1 is SGHTA and CDR2 is FQGNSA. The CDR3 is 17 residues long. The CDR3: CASGLRGRDRGTYEQYF. CDR3 DNA sequence: TGTGCCAGCGGCTTAAGAGGGCGGGACAGGGGCACCTACGAGCAGTACTTC.

The J gene is TRBJ2-3, the V gene TRBV20-1; 15 bases align to TRBD2. This CDR3 is 17 amino acids long. J gave up 1 base and V 3 bases, and 5 bases lay outside the gene matches. Germline CDR1 DFQATT, CDR2 SNEGSKA (reference sequence). The CDR3 region is CSASPGTSGGRTDTQYF. CDR3 in DNA: TGCAGTGCTAGCCCCGGGACTAGCGGGGGGCGCACAGATACGCAGTATTTT.

This clonotype was counted only a few times. The chain couples TRBV7-2 to TRBJ2-5; 8 nucleotides line up with TRBD2. Germline V gene lookup returns CDR1 SGHTA and CDR2 FQGNSA. The trim removed 5 bases at V and 5 bases at J, leaving 13 bases unmatched. The CDR3 totals 16 residues. CDR3 sequence: CASSPSALAASETQYF. In DNA, the CDR3 is TGTGCCAGCAGCCCCTCGGCACTAGCGGCTTCGGAGACCCAGTACTTC.

The chain recombines TRBV5-1 with TRBJ1-2, with D tentatively TRBD1 (5 bases). The CDR3 is made up of 13 amino acids. Germline V gene data show CDR1 as SGHRS and CDR2 as YFSETQ. V gave up 5 bases and J gave up 9 bases, with 17 bases separating them. The CDR3, as DNA: TGCGCCAGCAGGCGTGGACAAGGCGGGCGCTACACCTTC. Translation gives CASRRGQGGRYTF.

Concerning this clonotype: This clone may be a read error of a much larger clone one base away. The gene calls are TRBV7-7 and TRBJ2-1; D may match TRBD1 or TRBD2 (5 bases each). This CDR3 region has 15 residues. CDR1 and CDR2 from the germline V gene are SSHAT and FNYEAQ (reference sequence). The CDR3 nucleotides read TGTGCCAACAGCTCCGGGACGATCCTAGGGGATGAGCAGTTCTTC. Translation gives CANSSGTILGDEQFF.

This clonotype was observed a handful of times. The rearrangement joins TRBV12-3 or TRBV12-4 to TRBJ1-2; D is unresolved. The germline V and J ends were trimmed by 3 bases and 2 bases, with 7 bases remaining between them. This CDR3 has 13 amino acids. CDR3: CASSFGQNYGYTF. CDR3 bases: TGTGCCAGCAGTTTCGGGCAGAACTATGGCTACACCTTC.

The chain couples TRBV6-1 to TRBJ2-1, with D possibly matching TRBD2 (6 bases). V lost 5 bases, J lost 7 bases, and 15 bases lay in between. Germline CDR1 is MNHNS and CDR2 is SASEGT. This CDR3 is built from 14 residues. CDR3 nucleotides: TGTGCCAGCAGTTATGGGGGGTTCTCAAATGAGCAGTTCTTC. Encoded protein: CASSYGGFSNEQFF.

In this sample, this clonotype turned up a few times. This chain links TRBV6-8 with TRBJ1-1; 9 positions agree with TRBD1. Germline lookup yields CDR1 MNHGY and CDR2 SAAAGT. CDR3 size: 18 residues. V trimming: 6 bases; J trimming: 3 bases; junction bases outside the gene matches: 17. CDR3 DNA sequence: TGTGCCAGCAGACCAGGGACAGGGATGCGGTTTGAGGACACTGAAGCTTTCTTT. Amino acids: CASRPGTGMRFEDTEAFF.